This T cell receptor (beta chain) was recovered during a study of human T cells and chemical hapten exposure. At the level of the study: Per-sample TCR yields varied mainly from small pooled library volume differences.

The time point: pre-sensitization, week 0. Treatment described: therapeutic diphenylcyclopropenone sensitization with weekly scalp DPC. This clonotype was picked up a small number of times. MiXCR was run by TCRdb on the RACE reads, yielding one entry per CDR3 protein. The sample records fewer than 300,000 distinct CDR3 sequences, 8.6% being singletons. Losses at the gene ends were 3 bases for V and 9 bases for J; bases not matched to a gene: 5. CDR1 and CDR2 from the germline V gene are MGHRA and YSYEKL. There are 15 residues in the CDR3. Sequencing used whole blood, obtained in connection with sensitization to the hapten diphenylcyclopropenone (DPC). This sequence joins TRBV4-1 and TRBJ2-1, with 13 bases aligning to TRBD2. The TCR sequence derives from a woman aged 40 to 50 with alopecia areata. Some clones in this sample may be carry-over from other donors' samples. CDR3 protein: CASSHTGTSGTEQFF. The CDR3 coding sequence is TGCGCCAGCAGCCACACCGGGACTAGCGGGACTGAGCAGTTCTTC.